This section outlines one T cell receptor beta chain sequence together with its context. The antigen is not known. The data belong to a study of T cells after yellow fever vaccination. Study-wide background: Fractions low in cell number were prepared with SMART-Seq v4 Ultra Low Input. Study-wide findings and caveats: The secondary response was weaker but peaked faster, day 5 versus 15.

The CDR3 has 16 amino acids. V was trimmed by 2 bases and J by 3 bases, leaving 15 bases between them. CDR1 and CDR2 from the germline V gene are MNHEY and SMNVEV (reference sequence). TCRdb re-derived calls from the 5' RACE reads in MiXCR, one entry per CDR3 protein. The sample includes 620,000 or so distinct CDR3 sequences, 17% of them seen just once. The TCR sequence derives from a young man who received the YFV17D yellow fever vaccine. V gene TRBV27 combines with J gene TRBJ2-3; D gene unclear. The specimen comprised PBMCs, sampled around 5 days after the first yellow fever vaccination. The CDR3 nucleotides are TGTGCCAGCAGTTTAATGGGAAGTATAGAAACAGATACGCAGTATTTT. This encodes CASSLMGSIETDTQYF.